This T cell receptor beta chain was sequenced during a study of patients and donors after allogeneic stem cell transplantation. Each CDR3 protein gets one entry after TCRdb re-called the RT-PCR reads with MiXCR. Of 15,000 or so distinct CDR3 sequences detected, around a quarter appear once; the ten largest clones hold 36%. V shed 1 base and J shed 4 bases, with 7 bases lying between them. The CDR3 is 13 amino acids. The V gene's germline CDR1 is SSHAT and CDR2 FNYEAQ (reference sequence). Sequencing was carried out using blood, either unsorted or a sorted T cell fraction (not recorded which). J is TRBJ2-5 and V is TRBV7-7; possible D gene TRBD1, 5 bases. The sequence came from a human donor who was either an allogeneic HSCT recipient or a stem cell or donor lymphocyte infusion donor (not recorded which). It is not recorded whose cells these are; they may come from a transplant donor. The CDR3 nucleotides are TGTGCCAGCAGCTTAGGCAGGGCAGAGACCCAGTACTTC. Protein product: CASSLGRAETQYF. Supplemented by reference TRBV7-7 and TRBJ2-5, the full variable domain reads GAGVSQSPRYKVTKRGQDVTLRCDPISSHATLYWYQQALGQGPEFLTYFNYEAQPDKSGLPSDRFSAERPEGSISTLTIQRTEQRDSAMYRCASSLGRAETQYFGPGTRLLVL.